The 32 T cell receptor beta chains presented below share a single source sample, sequenced in a study of OX40 agonist ivuxolimab in advanced cancers. Measured with immunoSEQ multiplex PCR; TCRdb has only the in-frame clones, and not every one. This sample has under 65,000 clones, with roughly 87% found just once. Specimen: CD4+ or CD8+ T cells sorted from blood, collected in a trial of the OX40 agonist ivuxolimab. Receptor source: an adult with an advanced solid tumor such as melanoma, head and neck, liver or kidney cancer.

This clone was found a few times. The J gene is TRBJ2-1, the V gene TRBV7-9, with D possibly matching TRBD2 (5 bases). V gave up 5 bases and J gave up 6 bases, with 17 bases separating them. The CDR3 is 15 amino acids. Germline V gene lookup returns CDR1 SEHNR and CDR2 FQNEAQ (reference sequence). CDR3: CASSPTLRGRNEQFF. The CDR3 coding sequence is TGTGCCAGCAGCCCAACCCTACGGGGTCGCAATGAGCAGTTCTTC.

The rearrangement links TRBV25-1 to TRBJ2-2; D ambiguous. Germline assignment: CDR1 MGHDK and CDR2 SYGVNS. The CDR3 consists of 13 residues. V lost 5 bases to trimming and J lost 0 bases, with 4 bases between them. The CDR3 DNA is TGTGCCAGCAGTCACGCGAACACCGGGGAGCTGTTTTTT. Residues: CASSHANTGELFF.

The chain joins TRBV6-4 to TRBJ2-3; D unresolved. Germline V gene sequence: CDR1 MRHNA, CDR2 SNTAGT. Trimming removed 0 bases from V and 0 bases from J, with 7 bases in between. The CDR3 covers 15 residues. In DNA, the CDR3 is TGTGCCAGCAGTGACTCGACCGGTAGCACAGATACGCAGTATTTT. It is translated as CASSDSTGSTDTQYF.

This chain connects TRBV9 to TRBJ1-1, with 9 bases aligning to TRBD1. From germline, CDR1 is SGDLS and CDR2 YYNGEE. The ends lost 4 bases at V and 8 bases at J; junction bases unmatched: 6. CDR3 size: 13 residues. As DNA, the CDR3 is TGTGCCAGCAGCCACGGACAGGGGACGGAAGCTTTCTTT. It yields the protein CASSHGQGTEAFF.

J is TRBJ2-1 and V is TRBV11-2; D is unresolved. CDR1 is SGHAT and CDR2 is FQNNGV in the germline V gene. The ends were cut back, 1 base at V and 5 bases at J, with 3 bases in the middle. CDR3 length: 12 amino acids. As DNA, the CDR3 is TGTGCCAGCAGCTTAGGGCACAATGAGCAGTTCTTC. Residues: CASSLGHNEQFF.

The CDR3 bases are TGTGCCAGCAGCTTCGATGGCTACACCTTC. Its translation: CASSFDGYTF. The rearrangement uses TRBV7-2 and TRBJ1-2; D is ambiguous. Germline V gene sequence: CDR1 SGHTA, CDR2 FQGNSA. V was trimmed by 3 bases and J by 6 bases, leaving 2 bases between them. This CDR3 region has 10 residues.

V usage is TRBV5-6 and J usage is TRBJ1-1; D ambiguous. V lost 2 bases, J lost 0 bases, and 11 bases lay in between. This CDR3 contains 15 residues. Germline CDR1 and CDR2: SGHDT and YYEEEE. The CDR3 loop is CASSFYEGLNTEAFF. Here the CDR3 DNA reads TGTGCCAGCAGCTTTTACGAGGGCCTGAACACTGAAGCTTTCTTT.

This clone was picked up one time. Since no conserved phenylalanine or tryptophan closes the CDR3, a read error is the likely cause. The chain employs TRBV6-5 and TRBJ2-4; no firm D call. This CDR3 spans 14 amino acids. The germline CDR1 and CDR2 sequences are MNHEY and SVGAGI. V lost 5 bases and J 0 bases, leaving 8 bases between the germline ends. The CDR3 DNA follows: TGTGCCAGCAGTCCGACTGTAGCCAAAAACATTCAGTACCTC. Translating it yields CASSPTVAKNIQYL.

V usage is TRBV13 and J usage is TRBJ1-1; 8 positions match TRBD1. Germline V gives CDR1 PRHDT, CDR2 FYEKMQ (reference sequence). The CDR3 is 14 amino acids. V lost 4 bases and J lost 3; bases outside the gene matches: 4. This CDR3 reads CASSSQGAYTEAFF. In DNA form, the CDR3 reads TGTGCCAGCAGCTCGCAGGGGGCATACACTGAAGCTTTCTTT. The whole variable domain, remainder taken from reference TRBV13 and TRBJ1-1, is AAGVIQSPRHLIKEKRETATLKCYPIPRHDTVYWYQQGPGQDPQFLISFYEKMQSDKGSIPDRFSAQQFSDYHSELNMSSLELGDSALYFCASSSQGAYTEAFFGQGTRLTVV.

The genes are TRBV28 and TRBJ2-2; D ambiguous. Trimming pared 7 bases from V and 4 bases from J, leaving 10 bases between. The CDR3 has 13 residues. Germline assignment: CDR1 MDHEN and CDR2 SYDVKM. The CDR3, as DNA: TGTGCCAGCACCCTCCTGAGCACCGGGGAGCTGTTTTTT. Translating it yields CASTLLSTGELFF.

The chain employs TRBV19 and TRBJ1-3; D remains ambiguous. The CDR3 consists of 15 residues. Trimming shortened V by 5 bases and J by 2 bases, and 13 bases separated the two germline ends. Germline V gives CDR1 LNHDA, CDR2 SQIVND (reference sequence). CDR3 DNA sequence: TGTGCCAGTAGTCCGACACAACACCCTGGAAACACCATATATTTT. Protein: CASSPTQHPGNTIYF.

Of note for this clone: This specimen includes other DNA sequences encoding the same CDR3. The chain is built from TRBV7-9 and TRBJ1-1; D is unresolved. Germline V gene data show CDR1 as SEHNR and CDR2 as FQNEAQ (reference sequence). The CDR3 loop spans 12 amino acids. Trimming took 3 bases from V and 4 from J, leaving 6 bases between them. CDR3 region: CASSLAGTEAFF. The CDR3 bases are TGTGCCAGCAGCTTGGCAGGCACTGAAGCTTTCTTT.

The genes are TRBV27 and TRBJ1-5, with a possible D match to TRBD1 (5 bases). From germline, CDR1 is MNHEY and CDR2 SMNVEV (reference sequence). The CDR3 runs 13 residues. V was pared by 8 bases and J by 2 bases, with 10 bases between. The CDR3 nucleotides are TGTGCCAGCCCAGTAGGGGGCAATCAGCCCCAGCATTTT. Translating it yields CASPVGGNQPQHF.

The genes are TRBV18 and TRBJ1-2; 10 bases align to TRBD1. This CDR3 has 17 residues. CDR1 and CDR2 (germline): KGHSH, LQKENI. J gave up 1 base and V 3 bases, and 8 bases lay outside the gene matches. CDR3 protein: CASSPARGTGVNYGYTF. In DNA, the CDR3 is TGTGCCAGCTCACCCGCCCGCGGGACAGGGGTTAACTATGGCTACACCTTC.

The chain has TRBV29-1 and TRBJ1-1; D perhaps matches TRBD1 (6 bases). V dropped 1 base and J dropped 11 bases, with 11 bases sitting between them. The CDR3 is 11 amino acids. Germline loops: CDR1 SQVTM, CDR2 ANQGSEA. The CDR3, as DNA: TGCAGCGTTGAAGCGTCAGGGGACGCTTTCTTT. Protein product: CSVEASGDAFF.

The chain joins TRBV9 to TRBJ2-1; D is possibly TRBD2 (5 bases). V lost 3 bases to trimming and J lost 0 bases, with 10 bases between them. This CDR3 is 15 amino acids long. Germline V gives CDR1 SGDLS, CDR2 YYNGEE. As DNA, the CDR3 is TGTGCCAGCAGCGCCACTGGGAGCTCCTACAATGAGCAGTTCTTC. Protein sequence: CASSATGSSYNEQFF.

This rearrangement joins TRBV9 to TRBJ2-1; D is ambiguous. Per germline, CDR1 SGDLS and CDR2 YYNGEE. This CDR3 spans 16 amino acids. V lost 0 bases to trimming and J lost 2 bases, with 12 bases between them. CDR3 protein: CASSVDWLVAYNEQFF. The CDR3, as DNA: TGTGCCAGCAGCGTAGATTGGCTAGTCGCCTACAATGAGCAGTTCTTC.

This sequence joins TRBV11-2 and TRBJ2-7; TRBD2 agrees at 11 bases. After removal of 5 bases from V and 6 bases from J, the junction contained 9 bases not matched to a gene. The germline CDR1 and CDR2 sequences are SGHAT and FQNNGV. The CDR3 is made up of 15 amino acids. The CDR3 sequence: CASSPTVLAGGEQYF. The CDR3 DNA reads TGTGCCAGCAGCCCTACTGTCCTAGCGGGAGGCGAGCAGTACTTC.

This chain connects TRBV11-1 to TRBJ2-5; TRBD2 matches at 8 bases. In germline, CDR1 is SGHAT, CDR2 FQDESV (reference sequence). Unmatched junction bases numbered 12, after V lost 3 bases and J lost 3 bases. The CDR3 totals 17 residues. In DNA, the CDR3 is TGTGCCAGCAGCTTGTTAGACTTAAGCGGGGGAGAAGAGACCCAGTACTTC. This sequence encodes CASSLLDLSGGEETQYF.

The chain employs TRBV28 and TRBJ2-5; possibly TRBD2 for D (5 bases). This CDR3 region has 13 residues. CDR1 MDHEN and CDR2 SYDVKM come from the germline V gene. Trimming took off 7 bases at V and 5 bases at J, with 14 bases between the two ends. This CDR3 reads CASTTLPGETQYF. CDR3 sequence (DNA): TGTGCCAGCACTACTCTCCCGGGGGAGACCCAGTACTTC.

V gene TRBV11-1 combines with J gene TRBJ2-1; TRBD2 matches 9 bases. Losses at the gene ends were 3 bases for V and 7 bases for J; bases not matched to a gene: 7. Germline lookup yields CDR1 SGHAT and CDR2 FQDESV (reference sequence). The CDR3 spans 15 residues. The CDR3 nucleotides read TGTGCCAGCAGCTTCGTAGCGGGAGTGTTAAATGAGCAGTTCTTC. Translating gives CASSFVAGVLNEQFF. Full variable domain (outside the CDR3, taken from reference TRBV11-1 and TRBJ2-1): EAEVAQSPRYKITEKSQAVAFWCDPISGHATLYWYRQILGQGPELLVQFQDESVVDDSQLPKDRFSAERLKGVDSTLKIQPAELGDSAMYLCASSFVAGVLNEQFFGPGTRLTVL.

The V call is TRBV2, the J call TRBJ2-1; tentative D call: TRBD1 (5 bases). V lost 2 bases to trimming and J lost 15 bases, with 11 bases between them. The germline V gene has CDR1 SNHLY and CDR2 FYNNEI. The CDR3 extends over 11 amino acids. The CDR3 sequence is CASSEMMGPFF. CDR3 nucleotide sequence: TGTGCCAGCAGTGAAATGATGGGGCCGTTCTTC. Complete variable domain (other parts from reference TRBV2 and TRBJ2-1): EPEVTQTPSHQVTQMGQEVILRCVPISNHLYFYWYRQILGQKVEFLVSFYNNEISEKSEIFDDQFSVERPDGSNFTLKIRSTKLEDSAMYFCASSEMMGPFFGPGTRLTVL.

The chain recombines TRBV6-1 with TRBJ2-1; TRBD1 aligns across 7 bases. CDR1 is MNHNS and CDR2 is SASEGT in the germline V gene. The length of the CDR3 is 15 residues. Losses at the gene ends were 6 bases for V and 8 bases for J; bases not matched to a gene: 13. The CDR3 nucleotides are TGTGCCAGCAGCGCTACGACAGGGTCCGCGGATGAGCAGTTCTTC. Amino acids: CASSATTGSADEQFF.

This sequence joins TRBV6-1 and TRBJ2-5; a weak D match, TRBD2 (6 bases). This CDR3 comprises 13 residues. CDR1 MNHNS and CDR2 SASEGT come from the germline V gene. Trimming removed 7 bases from V and 3 bases from J, with 12 bases in between. The CDR3 here is CASNQGGEETQYF. The CDR3 coding sequence is TGTGCCAGCAATCAGGGCGGGGAAGAGACCCAGTACTTC.

The V and J genes are TRBV28 and TRBJ1-2; 9 positions agree with TRBD1. The V and J ends lost 0 bases and 5 bases, in that order; junction bases with no gene match: 10. The CDR3 totals 17 residues. Germline CDR1 MDHEN, CDR2 SYDVKM. For the CDR3, the DNA is TGTGCCAGCAGTTTATGGGACAGGGGTTTAGGGGCTTATGGCTACACCTTC. The encoded protein is CASSLWDRGLGAYGYTF.

This chain connects TRBV7-9 to TRBJ1-2; tentative D call: TRBD1 (5 bases). V lost 3 bases and J 10 bases, leaving 15 bases between the germline ends. From germline, CDR1 is SEHNR and CDR2 FQNEAQ (reference sequence). The CDR3 totals 13 residues. The CDR3 nucleotides are TGTGCCAGCAGCTTGGGACCTCTGGAAACCTACACCTTC. Translation: CASSLGPLETYTF.

This rearrangement joins TRBV5-1 to TRBJ2-5; the match to TRBD1 covers 7 bases. Germline CDR1 SGHRS, CDR2 YFSETQ. The junction had 16 bases not matched to a gene; V was cut back by 3 bases and J by 5 bases. The CDR3 runs 17 residues. Here the CDR3 DNA reads TGCGCCAGCAGCTCCAACCTTATAAGGACAGGAAGGGAGACCCAGTACTTC. Translating gives CASSSNLIRTGRETQYF.

As regards this clone: The germline gene is not matched at one end of the junction; a read error may be the cause. J is TRBJ2-1 and V is TRBV7-7; 12 positions match TRBD2. Germline CDR1 is SSHAT and CDR2 is FNYEAQ (reference sequence). The CDR3 runs to 14 residues. CDR3 region: CASSPSGRGHEQFF. CDR3 coding DNA: TGTGCTAGCAGCCCTAGCGGGAGGGGCCATGAGCAGTTCTTC.

The gene calls are TRBV10-3 and TRBJ1-1; D ambiguous. The CDR3 has 13 amino acids. Germline values: CDR1 ENHRY, CDR2 SYGVKD. The V end was cut by 6 bases, the J end by 4 bases, with 12 bases between. The chain's CDR3 is CAIRQGSGTEAFF. CDR3 bases: TGTGCCATCAGACAAGGGAGTGGCACTGAAGCTTTCTTT.

The J gene is TRBJ2-1, the V gene TRBV6-4, with D hard to call. CDR1 is MRHNA, CDR2 SNTAGT, per germline. The CDR3 is 12 residues long. The V and J ends lost 5 bases and 8 bases respectively, with 10 bases between them. CDR3 nucleotide sequence: TGTGCCAGCAGTCCCCTAAAGGATGAGCAGTTCTTC. Protein: CASSPLKDEQFF.

A single count supports this clone. This rearrangement joins TRBV6-1 to TRBJ2-2, with D possibly being TRBD2 (5 bases). Germline V gene data show CDR1 as MNHNS and CDR2 as SASEGT. The CDR3 loop spans 20 amino acids. V shed 0 bases and J shed 1 base, with 21 bases lying between them. This chain's CDR3 is CASSEALLSEQRMNTGELFF. Written as DNA, the CDR3 is TGTGCCAGCAGTGAAGCGCTACTCTCGGAACAGCGGATGAACACCGGGGAGCTGTTTTTT.

The V gene is TRBV6-6, the J gene TRBJ2-7, with no clear D. This CDR3 is 13 amino acids long. In germline, CDR1 is MNHNY, CDR2 SVGAGI (reference sequence). The V end lost 5 bases, the J end lost 1 base, and 9 bases lay between the germline ends. The CDR3 coding sequence is TGTGCCAGCAGTCACGGACGTTCCTACGAGCAGTACGTC. The encoded protein is CASSHGRSYEQYV.